The clone carrying this T cell receptor beta chain was picked up many times. The data are from a study of early T cells in non-severe SARS-CoV-2 infection. In TCRdb, the 5' RACE reads were re-called with MiXCR into one record per CDR3 protein. The table shows 95,000 to 110,000 distinct CDR3 sequences, with approximately 12% occurring only once. Trimming shortened V by 4 bases and J by 0 bases, and 14 bases separated the two germline ends. Germline V lookup: CDR1 SGHNT, CDR2 YYREEE (reference sequence). The CDR3 contains 16 residues. This sequence was found in an adult who was a healthcare worker with PCR-confirmed SARS-CoV-2 infection or an uninfected control (not recorded which). The genes are TRBV5-4 and TRBJ2-1, with D possibly matching TRBD2 (6 bases). The sequenced material came from whole blood. The CDR3 DNA is TGTGCCAGCAGCGGGGCGGCCGGGAGCTCCTACAATGAGCAGTTCTTC. It translates to CASSGAAGSSYNEQFF.